This T cell receptor beta chain was observed in a study of post-analysis software for immune sequencing data. As for this clonotype: The antigen remains unidentified.

This CDR3 is built from 15 residues. Trimming stripped 11 bases from V and 2 bases from J, with 20 bases between. The V gene's germline CDR1 is ENHRY and CDR2 SYGVKD. Every TCR beta cDNA library bore unique molecular identifiers. One entry per CDR3 protein results from TCRdb running MiXCR on the PCR reads. The sample consists of over 150,000 distinct CDR3 sequences, 30% of them appearing once. Study-level results: Compared with controls, patients had more of about 5 TRBV segments, including TRBV5-6, TRBV5-1 and TRBV20-1. Relative to controls, patients with multiple sclerosis showed significantly lower normalized Chao1 diversity.

What was sequenced was blood. The rearrangement links TRBV10-3 to TRBJ2-3; a possible D gene is TRBD1 (5 bases). The source of this sequence is a girl aged 5-17 years with multiple sclerosis. Here the CDR3 reads CASSTVERDTDTQYF. The CDR3 DNA is TGTGCCTCCTCGACAGTCGAGCGTGACACAGATACGCAGTATTTT.